This TCR beta chain is from a study of identical twins. Study conclusions and caveats: Possibly, invariant MAIT and iNKT cells partly confounded zero-insertion analyses.

This clonotype has a count of ten or more. The antigen remains undetermined. TCRdb recomputed calls from the 5' RACE reads with MiXCR, one row per CDR3 protein. The repertoire holds roughly 280,000 distinct CDR3 sequences, with over 8.5% as singletons. The CDR3 has 14 amino acids. The V and J ends lost 6 bases and 4 bases, in that order; junction bases with no gene match: 8. CDR1 and CDR2 (germline): MNHEY, SMNVEV (reference sequence). The data were also submitted as part of a second study, on yellow fever vaccine responses in identical twins.

The source is a young woman in good health. The chain recombines TRBV27 with TRBJ2-7, with 8 bases that match TRBD2. The sample was CD8+ T cells sorted from blood. The DNA of the CDR3 is TGTGCCAGCAGCTTTAGCGGGGATGAGTACGAGCAGTACTTC. The encoded protein is CASSFSGDEYEQYF.